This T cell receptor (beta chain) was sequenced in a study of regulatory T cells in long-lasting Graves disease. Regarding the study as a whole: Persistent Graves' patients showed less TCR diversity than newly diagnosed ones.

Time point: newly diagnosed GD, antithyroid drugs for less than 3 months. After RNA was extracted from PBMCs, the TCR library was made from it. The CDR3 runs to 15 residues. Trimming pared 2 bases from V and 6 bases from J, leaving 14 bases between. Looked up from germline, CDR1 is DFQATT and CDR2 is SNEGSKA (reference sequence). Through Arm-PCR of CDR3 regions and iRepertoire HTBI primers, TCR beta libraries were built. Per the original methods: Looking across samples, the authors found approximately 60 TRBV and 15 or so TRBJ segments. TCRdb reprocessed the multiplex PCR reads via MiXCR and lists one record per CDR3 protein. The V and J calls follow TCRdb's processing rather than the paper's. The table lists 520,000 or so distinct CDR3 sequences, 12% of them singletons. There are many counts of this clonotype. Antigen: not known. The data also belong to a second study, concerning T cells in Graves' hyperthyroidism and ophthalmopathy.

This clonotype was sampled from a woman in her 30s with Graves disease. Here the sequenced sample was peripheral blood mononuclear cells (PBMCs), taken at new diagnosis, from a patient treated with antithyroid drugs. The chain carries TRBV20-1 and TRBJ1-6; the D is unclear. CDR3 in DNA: TGCAGTGCTAGAAGGCCAGGAACACTTAATTCACCCCTCCACTTT. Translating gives CSARRPGTLNSPLHF.